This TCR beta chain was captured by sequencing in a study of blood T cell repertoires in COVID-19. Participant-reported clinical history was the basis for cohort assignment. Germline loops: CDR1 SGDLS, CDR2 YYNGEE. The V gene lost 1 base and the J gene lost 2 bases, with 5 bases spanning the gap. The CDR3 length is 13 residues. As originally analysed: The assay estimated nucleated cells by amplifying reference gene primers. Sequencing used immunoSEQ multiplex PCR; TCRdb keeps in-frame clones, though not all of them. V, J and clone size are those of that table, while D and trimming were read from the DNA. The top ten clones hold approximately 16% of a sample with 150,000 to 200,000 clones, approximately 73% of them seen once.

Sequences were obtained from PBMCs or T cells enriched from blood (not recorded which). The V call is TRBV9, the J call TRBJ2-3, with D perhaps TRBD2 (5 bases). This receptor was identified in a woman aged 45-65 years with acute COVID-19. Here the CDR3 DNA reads TGTGCCAGCAGCGTACTAGCCACAGATACGCAGTATTTT. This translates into CASSVLATDTQYF.